The 25 T cell receptor beta chains below come from one sample, sequenced in a study of CD8+ T cells in alopecia areata. Following RNA extraction, reverse transcription yielded cDNA that acted as the sequencing template. Clones were sequenced by immunoSEQ multiplex PCR, and TCRdb holds only the in-frame ones, with some missing. The sample holds 140,000 to 150,000 clones, roughly 50% seen once. The source material was CD4+ T cells sorted from blood. The source is a human donor with alopecia areata.

This clone was seen only a few times. The chain has TRBV2 and TRBJ2-1; 7 positions match TRBD2. Germline V lookup: CDR1 SNHLY, CDR2 FYNNEI. With 1 base clipped from V and 3 bases from J, the junction kept 6 bases outside the gene matches. The CDR3 sequence is 16 residues long. The CDR3 sequence: CASSEVRLAVYNEQFF. CDR3 bases: TGTGCCAGCAGTGAAGTTCGTCTAGCGGTCTACAATGAGCAGTTCTTC. The full variable domain, rest sourced from reference TRBV2 and TRBJ2-1, is EPEVTQTPSHQVTQMGQEVILRCVPISNHLYFYWYRQILGQKVEFLVSFYNNEISEKSEIFDDQFSVERPDGSNFTLKIRSTKLEDSAMYFCASSEVRLAVYNEQFFGPGTRLTVL.

The V gene is TRBV6-5, the J gene TRBJ2-4; TRBD1 matches at 9 bases. The CDR3 is made up of 14 amino acids. V shed 5 bases, J shed 4 bases, and the junction held 3 bases outside the gene matches. Germline V lookup: CDR1 MNHEY, CDR2 SVGAGI. The chain's CDR3 is CASSRDRAKNIQYF. The CDR3 DNA follows: TGTGCCAGCAGTCGGGACAGGGCGAAAAACATTCAGTACTTC.

This rearrangement joins TRBV29-1 to TRBJ1-1, with D unresolved. Germline loops: CDR1 SQVTM, CDR2 ANQGSEA. The CDR3 length is 12 residues. Between the trimmed V and J ends, which lost 4 bases and 1 base, there was a span of 7 bases. The CDR3 here is CSVASQNTEAFF. The CDR3 DNA reads TGCAGCGTTGCCAGCCAGAACACTGAAGCTTTCTTT.

This clone was counted a single time. This chain links TRBV4-1 with TRBJ2-3, with D unclear. The length of the CDR3 is 13 residues. Germline V gene sequence: CDR1 MGHRA, CDR2 YSYEKL. Deletions cut 2 bases from V and 2 bases from J, with 5 bases between. The CDR3 loop is CASSQTSTDTQYF. CDR3 DNA sequence: TGCGCCAGCAGCCAAACGTCCACAGATACGCAGTATTTT.

The CDR3 DNA reads as TGTGCCAGCAGTTCAACACGACTGGAGCAGTACTTC. Translation gives CASSSTRLEQYF. The V and J genes are TRBV28 and TRBJ2-7; D is unresolved. CDR1 and CDR2 from the germline V gene are MDHEN and SYDVKM. The CDR3 is 12 amino acids. The V end lost 4 bases, the J end lost 7 bases, and 11 bases lay between the germline ends.

This clone appeared a few times. The chain has TRBV5-1 and TRBJ2-7; 7 bases match TRBD1. CDR3 size: 14 residues. Trimming removed 4 bases from V and 5 bases from J; junction bases left unmatched: 9. Germline V CDR1 and CDR2: SGHRS, YFSETQ. The CDR3 reads CASSPGTAENEQYF. CDR3 nucleotide sequence: TGCGCCAGCAGCCCGGGGACAGCCGAGAACGAGCAGTACTTC.

The rearrangement joins TRBV6-5 to TRBJ2-1, with 15 bases that match TRBD2. The CDR3 is 14 amino acids. Germline V gene data show CDR1 as MNHEY and CDR2 as SVGAGI. V shed 6 bases and J 10 bases; nucleotides not matched to a gene: 4. The CDR3 DNA follows: TGTGCCAGCAGGGGACTAGCGGGAGGATGGGAGCAGTTCTTC. Its protein is CASRGLAGGWEQFF.

V gene TRBV30 combines with J gene TRBJ2-7, with TRBD2 matching 11 bases. The CDR3 covers 14 residues. The germline V gene has CDR1 GTSNPN and CDR2 SVGIG (reference sequence). The trim removed 5 bases at V and 7 bases at J, leaving 10 bases unmatched. In DNA, the CDR3 is TGTGCCTGGGGCCTAGCGGGAGGATTCTGGGAGCAGTACTTC. Its protein product is CAWGLAGGFWEQYF.

This chain joins TRBV5-1 and TRBJ2-7; no firm D call. V was trimmed by 4 bases and J by 2 bases, leaving 7 bases between them. The CDR3 runs 12 residues. Germline loops: CDR1 SGHRS, CDR2 YFSETQ. The CDR3 region is CASSPTAYEQYF. In DNA form, the CDR3 reads TGCGCCAGCAGCCCCACGGCCTACGAGCAGTACTTC.

This clone appeared a single time. The genes are TRBV27 and TRBJ2-6; D ambiguous. Deletions cut 3 bases from V and 3 bases from J, with 3 bases between. CDR1 MNHEY and CDR2 SMNVEV come from the germline V gene (reference sequence). CDR3 length equals 13 residues. The CDR3 DNA reads as TGTGCCAGCAGTTTGAATGGGGCCAACGTCCTGACTTTC. This translates into CASSLNGANVLTF.

This clone was found a few times. The chain recombines TRBV28 with TRBJ1-1, with a possible D match to TRBD1 (5 bases). The CDR3 has 12 residues. Germline V gene lookup returns CDR1 MDHEN and CDR2 SYDVKM. V gave up 6 bases and J gave up 5 bases, with 10 bases separating them. CDR3 protein: CASSARATEAFF. In DNA, the CDR3 is TGTGCCAGCAGCGCCAGGGCAACTGAAGCTTTCTTT.

This clone was counted only a few times. The chain carries TRBV29-1 and TRBJ1-2, with 7 positions matching TRBD1. Trimming cost V 6 bases and J 4 bases; bases outside gene matches: 5. The germline V gene has CDR1 SQVTM and CDR2 ANQGSEA. There are 12 residues in the CDR3. CDR3 residues: CSVGQEGYGYTF. The DNA of the CDR3 is TGCAGCGTCGGACAGGAAGGCTATGGCTACACCTTC.

The sample holds a few counts of this clone. The chain is built from TRBV28 and TRBJ2-2, with 8 nucleotides matching TRBD1. The V and J ends lost 3 bases and 7 bases, in that order; junction bases with no gene match: 7. Germline V gene sequence: CDR1 MDHEN, CDR2 SYDVKM. CDR3 length: 15 amino acids. CDR3 nucleotides: TGTGCCAGCAGTTTGGACAGGGCTGGAAGCGGGGAGCTGTTTTTT. Its translation is CASSLDRAGSGELFF.

This clone was seen a handful of times. Other DNA sequences in this sample translate to the same CDR3. This chain connects TRBV29-1 to TRBJ1-1; D not resolved. Trimming shortened V by 4 bases and J by 2 bases, and 5 bases separated the two germline ends. The CDR3 loop spans 11 amino acids. The germline V gene has CDR1 SQVTM and CDR2 ANQGSEA. The CDR3 DNA is TGCAGCGTTGTCGGCAACACTGAAGCTTTCTTT. It encodes CSVVGNTEAFF.

The chain combines TRBV7-6 with TRBJ2-7; D perhaps matches TRBD1 (5 bases). V was shortened by 5 bases and J by 7 bases, with 21 bases between the two germline ends. The germline V gene encodes CDR1 SGHVS and CDR2 FNYEAQ. The CDR3 is made up of 15 amino acids. The CDR3 spells CASSHPIQGKREQYF. CDR3 in DNA: TGTGCCAGCAGCCATCCGATCCAGGGAAAAAGGGAGCAGTACTTC. The complete variable domain, with remaining parts taken from reference TRBV7-6 and TRBJ2-7, reads GAGVSQSPRYKVTKRGQDVALRCDPISGHVSLYWYRQALGQGPEFLTYFNYEAQQDKSGLPNDRFSAERPEGSISTLTIQRTEQRDSAMYRCASSHPIQGKREQYFGPGTRLTVT.

This sequence joins TRBV27 and TRBJ1-5; 8 positions match TRBD1. Germline trimming cut 5 bases from V and 3 bases from J; bases unmatched to any gene: 9. This CDR3 is built from 16 residues. Germline V gene sequence: CDR1 MNHEY, CDR2 SMNVEV (reference sequence). CDR3: CASSPYRTGNNQPQHF. In DNA form, the CDR3 reads TGTGCCAGCAGTCCCTACAGGACAGGGAACAATCAGCCCCAGCATTTT.

This clone has just a few counts. This chain links TRBV7-2 with TRBJ2-1, with a weak D call TRBD2 (6 bases). Germline values: CDR1 SGHTA, CDR2 FQGNSA. There are 16 residues in the CDR3. Trimming removed 5 bases at V and 0 bases at J, with 14 bases between. The CDR3 bases are TGTGCCAGCAGCCGCCCGGGACTTCACTCCTACAATGAGCAGTTCTTC. Protein: CASSRPGLHSYNEQFF.

This chain joins TRBV5-1 and TRBJ2-7; D not resolved. This CDR3 has 16 amino acids. Deletions cut 0 bases from V and 0 bases from J, with 13 bases between. From germline, CDR1 is SGHRS and CDR2 YFSETQ. The CDR3, as DNA: TGCGCCAGCAGCTTGGCCCTAGGGTCACCCTCCTACGAGCAGTACTTC. Its translation is CASSLALGSPSYEQYF.

This clone has just a few counts. V usage is TRBV30 and J usage is TRBJ1-4, with TRBD1 as a possible D gene (6 bases). The CDR3 is 14 residues long. Trimming removed 4 bases from V and 6 bases from J, with 15 bases in between. The germline gives CDR1 GTSNPN, CDR2 SVGIG (reference sequence). Here the CDR3 DNA reads TGTGCCTGGAATAAAGGGGGGCCCTATGAAAAACTGTTTTTT. Its protein product is CAWNKGGPYEKLFF.

CDR3 loop: CASSITQRNEQFF. Here the CDR3 DNA reads TGTGCCAGTAGTATCACCCAGCGTAATGAGCAGTTCTTC. The J gene is TRBJ2-1, the V gene TRBV19; D unclear. Germline assignment: CDR1 LNHDA and CDR2 SQIVND (reference sequence). Trimming removed 3 bases from V and 7 bases from J, with 10 bases in between. This CDR3 has 13 amino acids.

The rearrangement uses TRBV5-1 and TRBJ2-7, with TRBD2 identical over 11 bases. Trimming removed 6 bases from V and 4 bases from J; junction bases left unmatched: 9. The CDR3 runs to 15 residues. CDR1 is SGHRS, CDR2 YFSETQ, per germline. The CDR3 protein is CASTSGTSGSYEQYF. CDR3 nucleotide sequence: TGCGCCAGCACCTCCGGGACTAGCGGATCGTACGAGCAGTACTTC.

This sequence joins TRBV7-9 and TRBJ1-5; D not certain. Germline loops: CDR1 SEHNR, CDR2 FQNEAQ (reference sequence). The CDR3 length is 12 residues. The V gene lost 1 base and the J gene lost 7 bases, with 5 bases spanning the gap. The CDR3 loop reads CASSLDGQPQHF. The CDR3 bases are TGTGCCAGCAGCTTAGACGGGCAGCCCCAGCATTTT.

The chain links TRBV5-1 to TRBJ2-5; D is perhaps TRBD1 or TRBD2 (6 bases each). Germline lookup yields CDR1 SGHRS and CDR2 YFSETQ. This CDR3 spans 13 amino acids. V was trimmed by 2 bases and J by 5 bases, leaving 10 bases between them. The CDR3 region is CASSLGGLETQYF. Written as DNA, the CDR3 is TGCGCCAGCAGCTTAGGGGGGCTGGAGACCCAGTACTTC.

Remarks on this clone: This specimen includes other DNA sequences encoding the same CDR3. The chain employs TRBV29-1 and TRBJ1-5; D gene unclear. V was clipped by 4 bases and J by 0 bases, with 4 bases between them. CDR1 and CDR2 from the germline V gene are SQVTM and ANQGSEA. This CDR3 contains 12 residues. The CDR3 region is CSVVDSNQPQHF. The CDR3 DNA reads TGCAGCGTTGTGGATAGCAATCAGCCCCAGCATTTT.

This clone has a single count. The V gene is TRBV4-1, the J gene TRBJ2-2; D remains unclear. The CDR3 totals 12 residues. Deletions cut 3 bases from V and 1 base from J, with 0 bases between. Per the germline V gene, CDR1 is MGHRA and CDR2 is YSYEKL. CDR3 sequence (DNA): TGCGCCAGCAGCCAGAACACCGGGGAGCTGTTTTTT. This codes for CASSQNTGELFF.